This T cell receptor beta chain derives from a study of blood T cell repertoires in COVID-19. This CDR3 has 17 amino acids. V was clipped by 5 bases and J by 6 bases; unmatched bases: 12. The V gene's germline CDR1 is SGHVS and CDR2 FQNEAQ. The assay was immunoSEQ multiplex PCR, and TCRdb's table has in-frame clones only and misses some. Of approximately 96,000 clones listed, around nine tenths are singletons. A single count supports this clone. The chain uses TRBV7-8 and TRBJ2-1; TRBD2 agrees at 11 bases. The sample consisted of peripheral blood. The clonotype originates from a man in his fifties or sixties with acute or convalescent COVID-19. CDR3 sequence: CASSPYTLAGVLNEQFF. The CDR3 DNA reads as TGTGCCAGCAGCCCCTATACACTAGCGGGAGTACTCAATGAGCAGTTCTTC.